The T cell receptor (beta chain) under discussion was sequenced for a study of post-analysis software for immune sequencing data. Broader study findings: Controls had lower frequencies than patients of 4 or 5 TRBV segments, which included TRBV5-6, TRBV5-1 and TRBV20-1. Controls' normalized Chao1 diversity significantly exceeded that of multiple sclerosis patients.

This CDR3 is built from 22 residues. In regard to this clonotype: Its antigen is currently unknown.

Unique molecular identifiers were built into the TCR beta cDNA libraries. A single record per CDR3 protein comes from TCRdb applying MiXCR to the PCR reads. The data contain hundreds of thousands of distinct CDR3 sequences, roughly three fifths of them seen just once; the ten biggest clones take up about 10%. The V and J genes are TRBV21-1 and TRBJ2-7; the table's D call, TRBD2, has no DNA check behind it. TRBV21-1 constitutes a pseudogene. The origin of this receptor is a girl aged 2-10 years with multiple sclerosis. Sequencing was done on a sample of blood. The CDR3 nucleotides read TGTGCCAGCAGCAAAGTAAGAGGGACACTAGCGGGGGGGGCTCTCCACTCTTACGAGCAGTACTTC. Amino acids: CASSKVRGTLAGGALHSYEQYF.